This T cell receptor beta chain comes out of a study of beta chain features in type 1 diabetes. Overall study: No patient-donor differences in age, gender, total cells or subset yield. There were some 98 million sorted cells examined across all samples.

The CDR3 runs to 17 residues. CDR1 is SQVTM, CDR2 ANQGSEA, per germline. V was trimmed by 4 bases and J by 3 bases, leaving 22 bases between them. Expressed TCRB transcripts were sequenced after all isolated RNA was converted to cDNA. Libraries were prepared by immunoSEQ multiplex PCR; TCRdb keeps only in-frame clonotypes and omits some of them. The sample yields roughly 350,000 clones, approximately 10% seen once. V is TRBV29-1 and J is TRBJ1-5; D is perhaps TRBD1 (5 bases). The sequencing sample was made of naive CD4+ T cells from blood. The source is a woman aged 25-40 years in good health. The CDR3 reads CSVVARQNPEDNQPQHF. CDR3 DNA sequence: TGCAGCGTTGTAGCAAGACAGAACCCAGAGGACAATCAGCCCCAGCATTTT.